This T cell receptor (beta chain) emerged from a study of cytomegalovirus exposure and HLA in healthy donors. V lost 5 bases, J lost 4 bases, and 8 bases stayed unmatched. CDR1 is SEHNR and CDR2 is FQNEAQ in the germline V gene (reference sequence). The CDR3 spans 15 residues. Amplification used 60 Vbeta primers and 13 Jbeta primers. TCRdb's table, derived via immunoSEQ multiplex PCR, lists solely in-frame clones and lacks some. The sample includes around 130,000 clones, 70% to 80% of them seen just once. Findings and limits, study-wide: Later, TCR association rates were found to vary by HLA locus, highest for DRB1 and lowest for HLA-C. Later analysis suggested links between common viral pathogens and several top significant clusters. A few chains linked to CMV were shown in vitro to be specific for CMV antigens.

Turning to this clone: As yet, its antigen is unknown.

This clonotype was sampled from a woman aged 50 to 60 in good health and CMV-seronegative. The sequenced sample consisted of PBMCs. J is TRBJ1-1 and V is TRBV7-9; 9 bases are a match to TRBD1. The CDR3 reads CASSPSQGAATEAFF. CDR3 in DNA: TGTGCCAGCAGCCCATCACAGGGGGCTGCCACTGAAGCTTTCTTT. The variable domain in full, completed from reference TRBV7-9 and TRBJ1-1, reads DTGVSQNPRHKITKRGQNVTFRCDPISEHNRLYWYRQTLGQGPEFLTYFQNEAQLEKSRLLSDRFSAERPKGSFSTLEIQRTEQGDSAMYLCASSPSQGAATEAFFGQGTRLTVV.